One sample yielded the 21 T cell receptor beta chains listed below, sequenced in a study of T cell repertoires in cytomegalovirus infection. TCRdb re-called the reads through MiXCR, storing one row per CDR3 protein. Among hundreds of thousands of distinct CDR3 sequences listed, 30% to 40% were seen once. These receptors have no known antigen. Sequencing used cultured CD8+ T cells from PBMCs, obtained from culture after CMV antigen stimulation. These receptor sequences come from a human donor in good health (CMV status not recorded). Some clones in this sample may be carry-over from other donors' samples.

This rearrangement joins TRBV19 to TRBJ2-7; tentatively, D is TRBD1 or TRBD2 (5 bases each). Deletions cut 3 bases from V and 4 bases from J, with 10 bases between. CDR1 is LNHDA, CDR2 SQIVND, per germline (reference sequence). This CDR3 has 13 amino acids. CDR3 DNA: TGTGCCAGTAGTATGGGGGTACTTTACGAGCAGTACTTC. Its translation: CASSMGVLYEQYF. The whole variable domain, remainder taken from reference TRBV19 and TRBJ2-7, is DGGITQSPKYLFRKEGQNVTLSCEQNLNHDAMYWYRQDPGQGLRLIYYSQIVNDFQKGDIAEGYSVSREKKESFPLTVTSAQKNPTAFYLCASSMGVLYEQYFGPGTRLTVT.

The chain combines TRBV7-6 with TRBJ1-2; 7 bases are shared with TRBD1. Unmatched junction bases numbered 22, after V lost 8 bases and J lost 7 bases. Germline V gene sequence: CDR1 SGHVS, CDR2 FNYEAQ. This CDR3 contains 17 residues. Written as DNA, the CDR3 is TGTGCCAGCGCGACGCCCCTTTGGGAGACAGGGCCTGGTGGCTACACCTTC. This codes for CASATPLWETGPGGYTF.

There are a few counts of this clonotype. The V call is TRBV2, the J call TRBJ1-5; D ambiguous. The V gene lost 6 bases and the J gene lost 2 bases, with 11 bases spanning the gap. Germline CDR1 SNHLY, CDR2 FYNNEI. This CDR3 is 14 amino acids long. The CDR3 here is CASRDGQGNQPQHF. The DNA of the CDR3 is TGTGCCAGCAGGGACGGGCAAGGCAATCAGCCCCAGCATTTT. Full variable domain (outside the CDR3, taken from reference TRBV2 and TRBJ1-5): EPEVTQTPSHQVTQMGQEVILRCVPISNHLYFYWYRQILGQKVEFLVSFYNNEISEKSEIFDDQFSVERPDGSNFTLKIRSTKLEDSAMYFCASRDGQGNQPQHFGDGTRLSIL.

In its sample, this clonotype was seen many times. The V gene is TRBV7-8, the J gene TRBJ2-7; D might be TRBD2 (7 bases). The CDR3 runs to 15 residues. The germline V and J ends were trimmed by 1 base and 1 base, with 11 bases remaining between them. Germline values: CDR1 SGHVS, CDR2 FQNEAQ. The CDR3 coding sequence is TGTGCCAGCAGCTTAGGCGGGGGCATGTCCTACGAGCAGTACTTC. As protein: CASSLGGGMSYEQYF.

V gene TRBV10-3 combines with J gene TRBJ1-3; a possible D gene is TRBD1 (5 bases). CDR3 length: 14 amino acids. V was cut by 3 bases and J by 0 bases, with 6 bases left in between. Germline loops: CDR1 ENHRY, CDR2 SYGVKD. The CDR3 DNA sequence: TGTGCCATCAGTGACAGGGACTCTGGAAACACCATATATTTT. Translating gives CAISDRDSGNTIYF.

V gene TRBV28 combines with J gene TRBJ1-2, with unresolved D. The ends were cut back, 2 bases at V and 8 bases at J, with 24 bases in the middle. The CDR3 has 17 residues. CDR1 is MDHEN and CDR2 is SYDVKM in the germline V gene. The CDR3 DNA reads as TGTGCCAGCAGTTTAACTACGGACCCCGTTTCGTCGGGAGGCTACACCTTC. The encoded protein is CASSLTTDPVSSGGYTF.

The chain recombines TRBV7-6 with TRBJ2-7; TRBD2 aligns across 8 bases. CDR1 is SGHVS and CDR2 is FNYEAQ in the germline V gene. V trimming: 4 bases; J trimming: 3 bases; junction bases outside the gene matches: 5. The CDR3 contains 14 residues. This CDR3 reads CASSSGGGYYEQYF. CDR3 sequence (DNA): TGTGCCAGCAGCTCGGGGGGGGGGTACTACGAGCAGTACTTC.

This clonotype was recorded many times. The genes are TRBV7-9 and TRBJ1-5, with D unclear. CDR1 is SEHNR, CDR2 FQNEAQ, per germline (reference sequence). V shed 1 base and J shed 1 base, with 11 bases lying between them. This CDR3 is built from 16 residues. CDR3 nucleotides: TGTGCCAGCAGCTTAGGGGGTCGGTTCAGCAATCAGCCCCAGCATTTT. Translated: CASSLGGRFSNQPQHF.

The chain couples TRBV7-9 to TRBJ2-3; TRBD2 matches at 7 bases. After removal of 0 bases from V and 2 bases from J, the junction contained 2 bases not matched to a gene. CDR3 length equals 15 residues. Germline CDR1 is SEHNR and CDR2 is FQNEAQ (reference sequence). The CDR3 coding sequence is TGTGCCAGCAGCTTAGCTCTAGCGGACACAGATACGCAGTATTTT. Encoded protein: CASSLALADTDTQYF.

This chain uses TRBV29-1 with TRBJ2-2; TRBD1 or TRBD2 may be the D gene (5 bases each). Per the germline V gene, CDR1 is SQVTM and CDR2 is ANQGSEA. This CDR3 is 14 amino acids long. V lost 4 bases and J 5 bases, leaving 14 bases between the germline ends. CDR3 nucleotides: TGCAGCGTTGGGGGTGGGACCACAACCGGGGAGCTGTTTTTT. This sequence encodes CSVGGGTTTGELFF.

Of note for this clonotype: This could be a read error, since a much larger clone is one nucleotide away. This sequence joins TRBV19 and TRBJ2-1; possible D gene TRBD2, 6 bases. The CDR3 has 16 residues. Per germline, CDR1 LNHDA and CDR2 SQIVND (reference sequence). CDR3 region: CVSSIGGGVHYNEQFF. The DNA of the CDR3 is TGTGTCAGTAGTATAGGTGGCGGGGTCCACTACAATGAGCAGTTCTTC.

The chain combines TRBV19 with TRBJ1-1; D is ambiguous. The germline V gene has CDR1 LNHDA and CDR2 SQIVND (reference sequence). The CDR3 spans 14 residues. V lost 0 bases and J 1 base, leaving 6 bases between the germline ends. CDR3 loop: CASSIEGANTEAFF. The CDR3 bases are TGTGCCAGTAGTATAGAAGGAGCGAACACTGAAGCTTTCTTT.

The chain employs TRBV28 and TRBJ1-6; TRBD1 is a possible D gene (5 bases). The CDR3 totals 15 residues. V was pared by 7 bases and J by 7 bases, with 17 bases between. CDR1 and CDR2 from the germline V gene are MDHEN and SYDVKM. CDR3 residues: CASTIAGRINSPLHF. For the CDR3, the DNA is TGTGCCAGCACCATCGCGGGACGGATAAATTCACCCCTCCACTTT.

The V call is TRBV7-9, the J call TRBJ2-5, with 7 nucleotides matching TRBD2. Trimming removed 5 bases from V and 5 bases from J; junction bases left unmatched: 11. CDR3 length: 15 residues. The germline V gene has CDR1 SEHNR and CDR2 FQNEAQ (reference sequence). DNA of the CDR3: TGTGCCAGCAGCCCCCCCGGGCGGGGGAGGGAGACCCAGTACTTC. Protein: CASSPPGRGRETQYF.

Points on this clonotype: A read error may be the cause here, since a much bigger clone is one base away. CDR3 loop: CVSSYSMAGSNNQPQHF. CDR3 bases: TGTGTCAGCAGTTACTCGATGGCAGGGAGTAACAATCAGCCCCAGCATTTT. The chain couples TRBV6-8 to TRBJ1-5; D may be TRBD1 (5 bases). This CDR3 has 17 amino acids. Germline values: CDR1 MNHGY, CDR2 SAAAGT.

V usage is TRBV7-6 and J usage is TRBJ2-1; 7 bases map to TRBD2. CDR1 is SGHVS, CDR2 FNYEAQ, per germline. With V trimmed by 5 bases and J by 8 bases, 9 bases remained unmatched. The CDR3 runs to 14 residues. CDR3 bases: TGTGCCAGCAGCCACGCGGGGAGGGCGGATGAGCAGTTCTTC. This encodes CASSHAGRADEQFF.

The genes are TRBV7-2 and TRBJ2-3, with D tentatively TRBD2 (5 bases). Germline V lookup: CDR1 SGHTA, CDR2 FQGNSA. This CDR3 spans 13 amino acids. V gave up 3 bases and J gave up 6 bases, with 10 bases separating them. In DNA, the CDR3 is TGTGCCAGCAGCTTTTTGGGGAGCGATACGCAGTATTTT. The encoded protein is CASSFLGSDTQYF.

The genes are TRBV4-1 and TRBJ2-7; 12 bases are shared with TRBD2. The germline V gene has CDR1 MGHRA and CDR2 YSYEKL. This CDR3 contains 15 residues. The trim removed 0 bases at V and 5 bases at J, leaving 2 bases unmatched. This chain's CDR3 is CASSQELAGGNEQYV. The CDR3 coding sequence is TGCGCCAGCAGCCAAGAACTAGCGGGGGGCAACGAGCAGTACGTC.

The chain is built from TRBV4-1 and TRBJ2-7; the match to TRBD2 covers 8 bases. Germline loops: CDR1 MGHRA, CDR2 YSYEKL. V trimming: 4 bases; J trimming: 2 bases; junction bases outside the gene matches: 10. The CDR3 covers 16 residues. This chain's CDR3 is CASSRVTSGPPYEQYF. CDR3 bases: TGCGCCAGCAGCCGGGTCACTAGCGGACCTCCCTACGAGCAGTACTTC.

The rearrangement joins TRBV28 to TRBJ2-5, with a tentative D call TRBD1 (5 bases). Germline values: CDR1 MDHEN, CDR2 SYDVKM. V was clipped by 7 bases and J by 1 base, with 16 bases between them. This CDR3 is 15 amino acids long. The CDR3 here is CASTPHRTFQETQYF. The CDR3 region has the DNA TGTGCCAGCACCCCACACAGGACCTTCCAAGAGACCCAGTACTTC.

This clonotype came up a few times. The CDR3, as DNA: TGTGCCAGTAGGAGCTACACCGGGGAGCTGTTTTTT. This translates into CASRSYTGELFF. V is TRBV19 and J is TRBJ2-2; no reliable D call. The ends were cut back, 6 bases at V and 3 bases at J, with 5 bases in the middle. The CDR3 is 12 residues long. Germline lookup yields CDR1 LNHDA and CDR2 SQIVND (reference sequence).